This T cell receptor beta chain was obtained from a study of T cell responses to AZD1222 COVID-19 vaccine. Broader study findings: Following two doses of AZD1222, Spike-specific TCR breadth and depth rose. Donors were mostly white British, more females; clonal diversity possibly underestimated.

The CDR3 is 12 amino acids. The V end lost 6 bases, the J end lost 13 bases, and 18 bases lay between the germline ends. Per germline, CDR1 LGHDT and CDR2 YNNKEL (reference sequence). Clones were read by immunoSEQ multiplex PCR, and TCRdb kept only the in-frame ones, dropping some. This sample has some 82,000 clones, with about 90% found just once. Regarding this clone: The target antigen is unknown.

The chain recombines TRBV3-1 (or the pseudogene TRBV3-2) with TRBJ1-2; tentative D call: TRBD1 (6 bases). This TCR was sampled from an adult in good health. Sequences were derived from peripheral blood, sampled on day 0 of AZD1222 vaccination. CDR3 sequence reads: CASSFSGVSSTF. DNA of the CDR3: TGTGCCAGCAGTTTTTCAGGGGTTTCTTCCACCTTC.